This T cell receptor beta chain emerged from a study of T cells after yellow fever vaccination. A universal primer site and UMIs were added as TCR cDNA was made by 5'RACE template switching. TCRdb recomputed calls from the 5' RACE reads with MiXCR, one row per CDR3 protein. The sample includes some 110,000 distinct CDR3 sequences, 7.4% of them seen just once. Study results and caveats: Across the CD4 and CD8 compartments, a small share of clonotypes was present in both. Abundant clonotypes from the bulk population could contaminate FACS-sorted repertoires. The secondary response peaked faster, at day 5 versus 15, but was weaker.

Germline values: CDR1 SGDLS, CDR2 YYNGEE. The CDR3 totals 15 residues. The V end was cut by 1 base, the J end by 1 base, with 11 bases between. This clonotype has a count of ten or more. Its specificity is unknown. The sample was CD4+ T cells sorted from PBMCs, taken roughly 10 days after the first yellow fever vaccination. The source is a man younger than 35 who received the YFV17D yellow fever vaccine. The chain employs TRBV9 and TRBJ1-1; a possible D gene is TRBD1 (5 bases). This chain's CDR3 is CASSVWDVGNTEAFF. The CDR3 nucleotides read TGTGCCAGCAGCGTATGGGACGTGGGGAACACTGAAGCTTTCTTT.